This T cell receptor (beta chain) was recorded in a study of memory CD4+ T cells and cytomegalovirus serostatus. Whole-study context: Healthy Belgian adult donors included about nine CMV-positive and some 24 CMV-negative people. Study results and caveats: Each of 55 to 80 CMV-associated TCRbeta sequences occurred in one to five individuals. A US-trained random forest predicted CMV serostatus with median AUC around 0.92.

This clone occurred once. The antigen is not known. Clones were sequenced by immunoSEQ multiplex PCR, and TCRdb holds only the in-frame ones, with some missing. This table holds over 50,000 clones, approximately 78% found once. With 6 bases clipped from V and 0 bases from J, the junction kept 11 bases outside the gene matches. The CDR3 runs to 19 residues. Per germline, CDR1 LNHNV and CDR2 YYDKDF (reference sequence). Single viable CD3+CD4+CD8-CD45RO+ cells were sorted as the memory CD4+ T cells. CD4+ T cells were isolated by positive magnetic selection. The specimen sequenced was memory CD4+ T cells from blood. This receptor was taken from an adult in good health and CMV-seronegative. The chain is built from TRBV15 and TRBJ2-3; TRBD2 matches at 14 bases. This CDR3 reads CATSPTGTSGSSSTDTQYF. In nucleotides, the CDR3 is TGTGCCACCAGTCCGACCGGGACTAGCGGGAGCTCTAGCACAGATACGCAGTATTTT. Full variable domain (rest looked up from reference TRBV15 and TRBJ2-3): DAMVIQNPRYQVTQFGKPVTLSCSQTLNHNVMYWYQQKSSQAPKLLFHYYDKDFNNEADTPDNFQSRRPNTSFCFLDIRSPGLGDTAMYLCATSPTGTSGSSSTDTQYFGPGTRLTVL.